These T cell receptor beta chains were read from a single sample in a study of a mutant IDH1 vaccine in newly diagnosed glioma. The antigens of these receptors remain unknown. Measured with immunoSEQ multiplex PCR; TCRdb has only the in-frame clones, and not every one. The sample carries 70,000 to 90,000 clones, approximately 85% recorded once. The starting material was PBMCs, obtained from a glioma patient whose treatment included an IDH1 peptide vaccine. The source of these receptors is a man aged 25-40 years with glioma. Some clones in this sample may be carry-over from other donors' samples. Both conserved end residues are part of each CDR3.

len | v_gene | CDR3aa
14 | TRBV2 | CASSEQASSYEQYF
14 | TRBV29-1 | CSVEIPKSNTEAFF
14 | TRBV5-1 | CASSLVTNNSPLHF
13 | TRBV16 | CASSPGTGNTIYF
15 | TRBV9 | CASSAHSDHGEKLFF
16 | TRBV1 | CTSSHEDSIFLYEQYF
15 | TRBV5-4 | CASSSFAGAGNTIYF
16 | TRBV4-1 | CASSQLHLGANTEAFF
14 | TRBV7-9 | CASSSRSTNYGYTF
14 | TRBV28 | CASSARTYVDEQYF
14 | TRBV4-1 | CASSYTPDSYGYTF
18 | TRBV18 | CASSPRFAGTGIYNEQFF
18 | TRBV28 | CASSSADRGQITNEKLFF